The rows below give T cell receptor beta chains drawn from one sample of a study of naive and memory T cell subsets. TCRdb used MiXCR to reprocess the UMI-ligation and nested PCR reads, holding one entry per CDR3 protein. The table has more than 30,000 distinct CDR3 sequences, about 6.2% seen once; the top ten hold about 3.1%. Sequencing used skin, obtained from a tuberculin skin test site. The receptors shown here come from an adult in good health. The CDR3 runs from the conserved cysteine through the conserved F or W. A D gene is named only where the DNA matches it firmly. Some rows have no size entry. The others give once, few or many, or a class for an expanded clone.

size	V	D	J	DNA	CDR3
few	TRBV5-1	TRBD1	TRBJ1-3	TGCGCCAGCAGCGCCGGGACAGGGGCATTGGAAGCAGGAAACACCATATATTTT	CASSAGTGALEAGNTIYF
-	TRBV6-5	-	TRBJ1-1	TGTGCCAGCAGCCGGCCACCATGGACAGCCATGAACACTGAAGCTTTCTTT	CASSRPPWTAMNTEAFF
few	TRBV18	TRBD1	TRBJ1-2	TGTGCCAGCTCACCACCCTTTGGGCAGGGGGCAAGTGGCTACACCTTC	CASSPPFGQGASGYTF
many	TRBV6-2/TRBV6-3	-	TRBJ2-7	TGTGCCAGCAGTTATTCGTCGGGGCCCTACGAGCAGTACTTC	CASSYSSGPYEQYF
many	TRBV2	-	TRBJ2-2	TGTGCCAGCAGTGAATTCCCGACCGGGGAGCTGTTTTTT	CASSEFPTGELFF
-	TRBV6-5	-	TRBJ1-6	TGTGCCAGCCAATTGACAGGCCAGGGCAATTCACCCCTCCACTTT	CASQLTGQGNSPLHF
-	TRBV6-6	-	TRBJ2-1	TGTGCCAGCAGTTTCCGGGGCCCCTACAATGAGCAGTTCTTC	CASSFRGPYNEQFF
-	TRBV2	-	TRBJ1-4	TGTGCCAGCAGGGGGTCATCAGTAACTAATGACAAACTGTTTTTT	CASRGSSVTNDKLFF
-	TRBV5-4	-	TRBJ2-3	TGTGCCAGCAGCTACCGAGGTGGTGGAGTCACAGATACGCAGTATTTT	CASSYRGGGVTDTQYF
many	TRBV3-1	-	TRBJ2-7	TGTGCCAGCAGCCGCTCTTGGGGACGGGTGCTCCCTTACGAGCAGTACTTC	CASSRSWGRVLPYEQYF
few	TRBV6-2/TRBV6-3	TRBD2	TRBJ2-5	TGTGCCAGCAGTTGGGTTCCGGGGGGCCAAGAGACCCAGTACTTC	CASSWVPGGQETQYF
many	TRBV9	TRBD1	TRBJ2-7	TGTGCCAGCAGCGCGGGACAGGAGATCTACGAGCAGTACTTC	CASSAGQEIYEQYF
few	TRBV12-3/TRBV12-4	TRBD2	TRBJ2-7	TGTGCCAGCAGTTTACGGGCTAGCGGCGAGCAGTACTTC	CASSLRASGEQYF